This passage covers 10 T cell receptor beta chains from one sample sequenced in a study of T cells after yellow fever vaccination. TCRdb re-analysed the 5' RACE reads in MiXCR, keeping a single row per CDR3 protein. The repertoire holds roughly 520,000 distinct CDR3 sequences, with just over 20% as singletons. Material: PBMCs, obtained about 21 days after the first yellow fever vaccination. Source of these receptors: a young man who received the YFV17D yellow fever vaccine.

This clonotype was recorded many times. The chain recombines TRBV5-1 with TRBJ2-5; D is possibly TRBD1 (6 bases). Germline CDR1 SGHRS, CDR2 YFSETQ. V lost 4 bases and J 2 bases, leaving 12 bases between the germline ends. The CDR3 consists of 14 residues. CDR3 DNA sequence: TGCGCCAGCAGCACCGGGACACATCAAGAGACCCAGTACTTC. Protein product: CASSTGTHQETQYF. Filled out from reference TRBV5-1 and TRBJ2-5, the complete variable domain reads KAGVTQTPRYLIKTRGQQVTLSCSPISGHRSVSWYQQTPGQGLQFLFEYFSETQRNKGNFPGRFSGRQFSNSRSEMNVSTLELGDSALYLCASSTGTHQETQYFGPGTRLLVL.

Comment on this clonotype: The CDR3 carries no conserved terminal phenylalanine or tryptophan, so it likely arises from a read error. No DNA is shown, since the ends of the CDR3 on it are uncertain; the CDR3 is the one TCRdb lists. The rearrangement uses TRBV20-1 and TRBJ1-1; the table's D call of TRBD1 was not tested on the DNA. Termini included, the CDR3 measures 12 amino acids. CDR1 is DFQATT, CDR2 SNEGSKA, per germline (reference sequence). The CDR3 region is CSARAPGTGVGI.

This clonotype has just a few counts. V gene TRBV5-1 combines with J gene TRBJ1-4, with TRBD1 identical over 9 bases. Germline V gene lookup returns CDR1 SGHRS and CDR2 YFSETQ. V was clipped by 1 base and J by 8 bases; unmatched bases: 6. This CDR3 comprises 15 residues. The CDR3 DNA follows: TGCGCCAGCAGCTTGCAACAGACAGGGGGGGAAAAACTGTTTTTT. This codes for CASSLQQTGGEKLFF.

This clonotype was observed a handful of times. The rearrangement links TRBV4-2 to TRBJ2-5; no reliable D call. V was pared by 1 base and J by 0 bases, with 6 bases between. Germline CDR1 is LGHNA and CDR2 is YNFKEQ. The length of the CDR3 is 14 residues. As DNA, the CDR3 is TGTGCCAGCAGCCAAGTCCGGGACCAAGAGACCCAGTACTTC. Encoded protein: CASSQVRDQETQYF.

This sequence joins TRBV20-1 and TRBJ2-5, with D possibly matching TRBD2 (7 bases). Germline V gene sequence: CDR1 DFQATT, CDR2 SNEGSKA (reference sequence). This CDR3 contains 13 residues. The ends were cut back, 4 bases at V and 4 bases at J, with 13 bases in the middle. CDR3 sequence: CSAIPGGRETQYF. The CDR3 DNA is TGCAGTGCTATCCCCGGGGGGCGAGAGACCCAGTACTTC.

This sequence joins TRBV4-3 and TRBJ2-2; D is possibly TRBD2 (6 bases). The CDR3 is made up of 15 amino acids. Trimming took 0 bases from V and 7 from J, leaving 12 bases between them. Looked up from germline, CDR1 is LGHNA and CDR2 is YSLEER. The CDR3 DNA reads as TGCGCCAGCAGCCAAGACGGAGGGACGGACGGGGAGCTGTTTTTT. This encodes CASSQDGGTDGELFF.

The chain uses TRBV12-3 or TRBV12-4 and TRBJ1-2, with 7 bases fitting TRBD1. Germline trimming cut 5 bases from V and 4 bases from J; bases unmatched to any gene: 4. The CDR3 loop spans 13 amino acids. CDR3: CASSRQGGYGYTF. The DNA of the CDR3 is TGTGCCAGCAGTAGACAGGGAGGCTATGGCTACACCTTC.

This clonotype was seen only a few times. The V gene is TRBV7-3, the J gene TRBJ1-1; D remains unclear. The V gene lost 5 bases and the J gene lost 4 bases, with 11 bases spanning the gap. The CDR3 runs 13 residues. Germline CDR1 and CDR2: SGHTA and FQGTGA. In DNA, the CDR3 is TGTGCCAGCAGCACTCAAACGGGCACTGAAGCTTTCTTT. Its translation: CASSTQTGTEAFF.

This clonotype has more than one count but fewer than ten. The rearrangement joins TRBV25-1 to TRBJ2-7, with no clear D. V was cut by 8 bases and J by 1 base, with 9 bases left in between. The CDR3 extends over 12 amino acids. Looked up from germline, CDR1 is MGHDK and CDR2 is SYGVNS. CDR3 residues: CASETASYEQYF. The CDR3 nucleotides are TGTGCCAGCGAAACGGCATCCTACGAGCAGTACTTC.

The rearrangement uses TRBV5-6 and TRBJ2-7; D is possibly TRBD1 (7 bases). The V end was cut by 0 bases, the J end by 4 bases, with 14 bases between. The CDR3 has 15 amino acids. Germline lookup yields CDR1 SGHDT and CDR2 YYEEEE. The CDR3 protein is CASSLGGTVLYEQYF. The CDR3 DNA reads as TGTGCCAGCAGCTTGGGCGGGACAGTGCTTTACGAGCAGTACTTC. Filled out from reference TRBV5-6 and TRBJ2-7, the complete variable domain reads DAGVTQSPTHLIKTRGQQVTLRCSPKSGHDTVSWYQQALGQGPQFIFQYYEEEERQRGNFPDRFSGHQFPNYSSELNVNALLLGDSALYLCASSLGGTVLYEQYFGPGTRLTVT.